This record concerns one T cell receptor (beta chain) sequence. Its cognate antigen is unknown. This entry is derived from a study of cytomegalovirus exposure and HLA in healthy donors. Study conclusions and caveats: The dataset shows that most TCR sequences were rare, while some public TCRs occurred in many donors.

Sequenced by immunoSEQ multiplex PCR; TCRdb stores in-frame clones only, minus some. The data show 150,000 to 200,000 clones, with around 80% seen just once and 0.95% to 1.5% held by the top ten. CDR3 length equals 13 residues. V was clipped by 2 bases and J by 0 bases, with 5 bases between them. CDR1 and CDR2 from the germline V gene are MNHEY and SVGAGI. This sequence was found in a woman between 25 and 40 years old in good health and CMV-seronegative. This chain links TRBV6-5 with TRBJ2-7; D gene unclear. Sequencing input: PBMCs. The DNA of the CDR3 is TGTGCCAGCAGTTACCTCTCCTCCTACGAGCAGTACTTC. Its translation is CASSYLSSYEQYF.